Below are 24 T cell receptor beta chains sequenced from a single sample in a study of T cell clones after liver transplantation. TCRdb's copy holds only in-frame clones and misses some; the assay was immunoSEQ multiplex PCR. The sample lists some 15,000 clones, more than 70% seen once, with 28% in the top ten. The specimen was CD8+ T cells from blood, collected around 4 years after liver transplant. The receptors here all came from a human patient who received a liver transplant. The graft donor may account for some of the T cells.

The V call is TRBV9, the J call TRBJ1-1; 11 nucleotides agree with TRBD1. J was trimmed by 5 bases and V by 3 bases; bases with no gene match: 6. The CDR3 runs 15 residues. Germline V gene lookup returns CDR1 SGDLS and CDR2 YYNGEE. The CDR3 DNA reads as TGTGCCAGCAGCGAGGGGACAGGGGGAACGACTGAAGCTTTCTTT. As protein: CASSEGTGGTTEAFF.

The chain recombines TRBV6-6 with TRBJ2-7; D is undetermined. Germline lookup yields CDR1 MNHNY and CDR2 SVGAGI (reference sequence). The CDR3 sequence is 13 residues long. The V end was cut by 2 bases, the J end by 2 bases, with 7 bases between. CDR3 in DNA: TGTGCCAGCAGTTACAGGGAACCCTACGAGCAGTACTTC. Protein: CASSYREPYEQYF.

This clone was found a few times. The chain carries TRBV5-1 and TRBJ1-2, with TRBD1 matching over 7 bases. Trimming removed 6 bases from V and 2 bases from J; junction bases left unmatched: 7. The CDR3 consists of 14 residues. From germline, CDR1 is SGHRS and CDR2 YFSETQ. The CDR3 loop reads CASKKQGRNYGYTF. CDR3 DNA sequence: TGCGCCAGCAAAAAACAGGGGCGGAACTATGGCTACACCTTC.

This clone was observed a handful of times. CDR3 amino acids: CASSPGLAHYEQYF. Here the CDR3 DNA reads TGTGCCAGTAGTCCTGGACTAGCCCACTACGAGCAGTACTTC. The chain couples TRBV19 to TRBJ2-7; 8 nucleotides line up with TRBD2. V was clipped by 5 bases and J by 3 bases; unmatched bases: 6. The CDR3 totals 14 residues. Germline V gives CDR1 LNHDA, CDR2 SQIVND (reference sequence).

The chain has TRBV5-4 and TRBJ2-2; D is unclear. Germline lookup yields CDR1 SGHNT and CDR2 YYREEE (reference sequence). The CDR3 is 16 residues long. The ends were cut back, 0 bases at V and 6 bases at J, with 15 bases in the middle. The CDR3 nucleotides read TGTGCCAGCAGCTTGGGACCCAACAGTCTTTCCGGGGAGCTGTTTTTT. Its translation is CASSLGPNSLSGELFF.

This clone was counted between two and nine times. This chain joins TRBV7-9 and TRBJ2-5; D perhaps matches TRBD1 (5 bases). The V gene's germline CDR1 is SEHNR and CDR2 FQNEAQ (reference sequence). V was clipped by 2 bases and J by 3 bases, with 10 bases between them. CDR3 length equals 14 residues. The CDR3 bases are TGTGCCAGCAGCTTAAGGCAAGGGGAAGAGACCCAGTACTTC. This gives the protein CASSLRQGEETQYF.

V usage is TRBV27 and J usage is TRBJ1-1, with D hard to call. V was pared by 2 bases and J by 2 bases, with 15 bases between. Germline CDR1 is MNHEY and CDR2 is SMNVEV (reference sequence). This CDR3 is built from 16 residues. CDR3 amino acids: CASSLSARHQNTEAFF. CDR3 coding DNA: TGTGCCAGCAGTTTAAGCGCAAGACACCAAAACACTGAAGCTTTCTTT.

The J gene is TRBJ2-7, the V gene TRBV9; D unclear. This CDR3 is built from 13 residues. CDR1 and CDR2 (germline): SGDLS, YYNGEE. Trimming cost V 0 bases and J 3 bases, with 7 bases left between them. The CDR3 DNA reads as TGTGCCAGCAGCGTAGCCCTAGACTACGAGCAGTACTTC. It yields the protein CASSVALDYEQYF.

J is TRBJ2-1 and V is TRBV19; 7 bases match TRBD1. This CDR3 is 20 amino acids long. V dropped 0 bases and J dropped 2; count of bases not matched to a gene: 16. CDR1 LNHDA and CDR2 SQIVND come from the germline V gene (reference sequence). DNA of the CDR3: TGTGCCAGTAGTATAGATCTATTGCTAGGGCGGACAGGCACCTACAATGAGCAGTTCTTC. Translated: CASSIDLLLGRTGTYNEQFF.

This chain uses TRBV20-1 with TRBJ2-3; D gene ambiguous. This CDR3 is built from 9 residues. CDR1 and CDR2 (germline): DFQATT, SNEGSKA (reference sequence). Trimming took off 7 bases at V and 14 bases at J, with 13 bases between the two ends. This chain's CDR3 is CSVAPGRYF. In DNA form, the CDR3 reads TGCAGTGTAGCTCCCGGCAGGTATTTT.

The genes are TRBV4-3 and TRBJ2-7, with D possibly matching TRBD1 (6 bases). Per germline, CDR1 LGHNA and CDR2 YSLEER. Deletions cut 1 base from V and 3 bases from J, with 10 bases between. The CDR3 covers 14 residues. The CDR3 spells CASSQGQANYEQYF. In DNA form, the CDR3 reads TGCGCCAGCAGCCAAGGACAGGCCAACTACGAGCAGTACTTC.

This clone is categorized as medium-sized. This chain links TRBV4-1 with TRBJ1-5; D perhaps matches TRBD1 (6 bases). Per germline, CDR1 MGHRA and CDR2 YSYEKL. The V end lost 0 bases, the J end lost 5 bases, and 8 bases lay between the germline ends. The CDR3 consists of 14 residues. CDR3: CASSQEEGDQPQHF. In nucleotides, the CDR3 is TGCGCCAGCAGCCAAGAGGAGGGGGATCAGCCCCAGCATTTT.

The rearrangement uses TRBV6-1 and TRBJ2-1; 7 nucleotides match TRBD2. The germline CDR1 and CDR2 sequences are MNHNS and SASEGT. V was clipped by 8 bases and J by 8 bases; unmatched bases: 12. This CDR3 has 14 amino acids. Written as DNA, the CDR3 is TGTGCCAGCGTCCCGCCGGGCGGGAGAGATGAGCAGTTCTTC. Protein product: CASVPPGGRDEQFF.

This clone appeared once. The V call is TRBV14, the J call TRBJ1-3, with 8 bases identical to TRBD1. The CDR3 has 16 amino acids. Germline V gives CDR1 SGHDN, CDR2 FVKESK. Losses at the gene ends were 0 bases for V and 6 bases for J; bases not matched to a gene: 7. The CDR3 nucleotides are TGTGCCAGCAGCCAAGATCAGGGGGCCATGTTAAACACCATATATTTT. This encodes CASSQDQGAMLNTIYF.

The chain employs TRBV4-2 and TRBJ2-7, with 8 bases aligning to TRBD2. The ends lost 8 bases at V and 5 bases at J; junction bases unmatched: 17. There are 16 residues in the CDR3. CDR1 is LGHNA and CDR2 is YNFKEQ in the germline V gene. The DNA of the CDR3 is TGTGCCAGCGGGCTAGCGGGCCTTACTACTCCCGACGAGCAGTACTTC. It encodes CASGLAGLTTPDEQYF.

This clone was counted between two and nine times. The V call is TRBV9, the J call TRBJ1-1; tentatively, D is TRBD1 (5 bases). Germline V gives CDR1 SGDLS, CDR2 YYNGEE. The CDR3 is 13 residues long. Trimming removed 2 bases from V and 2 bases from J, with 7 bases in between. The DNA of the CDR3 is TGTGCCAGCAGCGTGACAGTTAACACTGAAGCTTTCTTT. As protein: CASSVTVNTEAFF.

The J gene is TRBJ2-7, the V gene TRBV5-1, with no clear D. The CDR3 is 14 amino acids. V lost 0 bases to trimming and J lost 4 bases, with 11 bases between them. Germline V gene data show CDR1 as SGHRS and CDR2 as YFSETQ. The CDR3 sequence is CASSLAGSFYEQYF. As DNA, the CDR3 is TGCGCCAGCAGCTTGGCCGGATCTTTTTACGAGCAGTACTTC.

The chain carries TRBV10-3 and TRBJ2-2, with a tentative D call TRBD1 (6 bases). The germline CDR1 and CDR2 sequences are ENHRY and SYGVKD. This CDR3 region has 18 residues. V dropped 6 bases and J dropped 1 base, with 21 bases sitting between them. The CDR3 region is CAIRSPAGAALNTGELFF. The CDR3 DNA reads as TGTGCCATCAGGAGCCCGGCAGGGGCAGCGTTGAACACCGGGGAGCTGTTTTTT.

This chain joins TRBV9 and TRBJ2-1, with TRBD1 as a possible D gene (6 bases). The CDR3 runs to 13 residues. Germline CDR1 reads SGDLS; CDR2 reads YYNGEE. V gave up 3 bases and J gave up 10 bases, with 14 bases separating them. This CDR3 is CASSATTGSEQFF. CDR3 nucleotide sequence: TGTGCCAGCAGCGCCACGACAGGCTCAGAGCAGTTCTTC. Full variable domain (missing parts from reference TRBV9 and TRBJ2-1): DSGVTQTPKHLITATGQRVTLRCSPRSGDLSVYWYQQSLDQGLQFLIQYYNGEERAKGNILERFSAQQFPDLHSELNLSSLELGDSALYFCASSATTGSEQFFGPGTRLTVL.

In this sample, this clone turned up once. V gene TRBV15 combines with J gene TRBJ1-1, with a weak D call TRBD1 (6 bases). The length of the CDR3 is 15 residues. Deletions cut 4 bases from V and 5 bases from J, with 17 bases between. Per the germline V gene, CDR1 is LNHNV and CDR2 is YYDKDF (reference sequence). CDR3 region: CATSTTQGPSTEAFF. CDR3 DNA: TGTGCCACCAGCACCACCCAGGGGCCGTCAACTGAAGCTTTCTTT.

The gene calls are TRBV27 and TRBJ2-7; D tentatively fits TRBD1 or TRBD2 (5 bases each). In germline, CDR1 is MNHEY, CDR2 SMNVEV (reference sequence). The CDR3 consists of 13 residues. The germline V and J ends were trimmed by 5 bases and 1 base, with 9 bases remaining between them. CDR3 sequence: CASSLWGSYEQYF. CDR3 DNA: TGTGCCAGCAGTCTGTGGGGGTCCTACGAGCAGTACTTC.

V gene TRBV27 combines with J gene TRBJ2-3, with 9 positions matching TRBD1. From germline, CDR1 is MNHEY and CDR2 SMNVEV (reference sequence). The CDR3 runs to 17 residues. The trim removed 4 bases at V and 2 bases at J, leaving 10 bases unmatched. CDR3: CASSSLRTGGYTDTQYF. The CDR3 region has the DNA TGTGCCAGCAGTTCCCTGCGAACAGGGGGCTACACAGATACGCAGTATTTT.

V and J are TRBV7-8 and TRBJ2-2, with TRBD1 matching 9 bases. CDR1 is SGHVS, CDR2 FQNEAQ, per germline. V lost 6 bases and J lost 6; bases outside the gene matches: 8. The CDR3 is 15 residues long. The CDR3 DNA reads as TGTGCCAGCAGTGTTACAGGGGGCTGGTCCGGGGAGCTGTTTTTT. It codes for CASSVTGGWSGELFF.

The chain links TRBV28 to TRBJ1-1; D possibly corresponds to TRBD1 (5 bases). The germline V and J ends were trimmed by 1 base and 4 bases, with 13 bases remaining between them. The germline V gene has CDR1 MDHEN and CDR2 SYDVKM. This CDR3 contains 15 residues. The CDR3 loop is CASSLSKTGVTEAFF. CDR3 sequence (DNA): TGTGCCAGCAGTTTATCCAAGACGGGGGTCACTGAAGCTTTCTTT.